This TCR beta chain was sequenced for a study of cytomegalovirus exposure and HLA in healthy donors. Overall study findings and caveats: There were some V segments, including TRBV6-2 and TRBV6-3, excluded as indistinguishable. Despite most TCR sequences being rare, some public TCRs occurred in many donors. V- and J-gene trimming of TCR beta was linked (in a later analysis) to a missense DCLRE1C variant.

V shed 1 base and J 6 bases; nucleotides not matched to a gene: 11. The length of the CDR3 is 16 residues. Germline-derived CDR1 and CDR2 are LNHNV and YYDKDF (reference sequence). About this clone itself: No antigen is known for it.

Nominal health characterized the donors when sampled, though unrecorded immune exposures were likely. Researchers ran the PCR with 60 Vbeta and 13 Jbeta primers. Sequencing used immunoSEQ multiplex PCR; TCRdb keeps in-frame clones, though not all of them. The top ten clones hold 1.5% to 2.5% of a sample with about 160,000 clones, roughly 84% of them seen once. The receptor's source is a man in his late teens or twenties in good health and CMV-seronegative. The chain is built from TRBV15 and TRBJ2-7, with 8 bases that match TRBD1. The specimen was PBMCs. The CDR3 protein is CATSRGEPDRVGEQYF. In DNA form, the CDR3 reads TGTGCCACCAGCAGAGGGGAACCGGACAGGGTTGGCGAGCAGTACTTC.